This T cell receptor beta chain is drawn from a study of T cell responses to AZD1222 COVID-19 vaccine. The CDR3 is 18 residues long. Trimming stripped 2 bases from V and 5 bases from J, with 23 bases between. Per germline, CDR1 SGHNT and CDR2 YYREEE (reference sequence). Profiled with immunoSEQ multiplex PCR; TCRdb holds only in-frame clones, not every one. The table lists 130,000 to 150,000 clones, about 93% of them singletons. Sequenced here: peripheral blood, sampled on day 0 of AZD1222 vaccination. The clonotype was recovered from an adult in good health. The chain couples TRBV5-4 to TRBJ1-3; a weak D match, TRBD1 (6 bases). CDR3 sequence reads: CASSLSLGRDNGRNTIYF. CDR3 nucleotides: TGTGCCAGCAGCTTATCGTTGGGGCGGGACAACGGCCGAAACACCATATATTTT.